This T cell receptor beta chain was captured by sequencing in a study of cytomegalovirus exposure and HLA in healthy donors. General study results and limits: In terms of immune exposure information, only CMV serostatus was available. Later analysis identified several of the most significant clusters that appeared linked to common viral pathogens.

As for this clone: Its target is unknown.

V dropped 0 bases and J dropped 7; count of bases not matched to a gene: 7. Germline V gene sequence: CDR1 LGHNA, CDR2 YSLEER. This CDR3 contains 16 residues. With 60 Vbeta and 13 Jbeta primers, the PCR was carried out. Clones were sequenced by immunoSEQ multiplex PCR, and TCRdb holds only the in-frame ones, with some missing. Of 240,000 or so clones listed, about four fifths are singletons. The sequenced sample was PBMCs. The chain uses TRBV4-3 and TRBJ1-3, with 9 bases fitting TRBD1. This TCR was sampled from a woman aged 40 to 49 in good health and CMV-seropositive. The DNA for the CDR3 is TGCGCCAGCAGCCAAGATTTCGACAGGGGGTCGAACACCATATATTTT. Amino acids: CASSQDFDRGSNTIYF.